This T cell receptor beta chain was recovered during a study of cytomegalovirus exposure and HLA in healthy donors. A multiplex PCR was run with 60 Vbeta primers and 13 Jbeta primers. Assay: immunoSEQ multiplex PCR; the TCRdb copy retains only in-frame clones and omits some. The sample yields about 120,000 clones, more than 60% seen once. The CDR3 loop spans 14 amino acids. Germline V gives CDR1 LNHNV, CDR2 YYDKDF (reference sequence). The trim removed 2 bases at V and 5 bases at J, leaving 4 bases unmatched. Material for sequencing was PBMCs. The receptor was derived from a woman in her thirties or forties in good health and CMV-seropositive. The gene calls are TRBV15 and TRBJ2-5; 8 bases line up with TRBD1. In DNA, the CDR3 is TGTGCCACCAGCAGACAGGGGGCAATTGAGACCCAGTACTTC. As protein: CATSRQGAIETQYF.